The 22 T cell receptor beta chains given below trace back to one sample, sequenced in a study of regulatory T cells in long-lasting Graves disease. The time point: persistent/refractory GD, antithyroid drugs over 5 years with positive TRAb. From PBMCs, RNA was extracted and then used to make the TCR library. CDR3 regions were amplified by Arm-PCR using iRepertoire HTBI primers to build TCR beta libraries. From the multiplex PCR reads, TCRdb called clonotypes with MiXCR, one entry per CDR3 protein. This table has roughly 400,000 distinct CDR3 sequences, around 23% appearing once. Sequences were derived from peripheral blood mononuclear cells (PBMCs), sampled when the disease was refractory, from a patient treated with antithyroid drugs. All receptors derive from a female donor with Graves disease.

The chain carries TRBV28 and TRBJ2-3; TRBD2 agrees at 9 bases. This CDR3 comprises 14 residues. The V and J ends lost 10 bases and 3 bases, in that order; junction bases with no gene match: 8. CDR1 and CDR2 from the germline V gene are MDHEN and SYDVKM. In DNA, the CDR3 is TGTGCCACCGATAGCGGGAGTGGTACAGATACGCAGTATTTT. Its protein is CATDSGSGTDTQYF.

About this clonotype: A much bigger clone sits one base away, suggesting this may be a read error. The chain couples TRBV20-1 to TRBJ2-2; tentatively, D is TRBD2 (6 bases). The CDR3 totals 15 residues. In germline, CDR1 is DFQATT, CDR2 SNEGSKA (reference sequence). CDR3 DNA: TGCAGTGCTAGAGAATCGGGAGCGTACACCGGGGAGCTGGTTTTT. This encodes CSARESGAYTGELVF.

This clonotype was seen a few times. V and J are TRBV29-1 and TRBJ1-2; TRBD1 matches at 8 bases. Germline V gene sequence: CDR1 SQVTM, CDR2 ANQGSEA. The V and J ends lost 5 bases and 6 bases, in that order; junction bases with no gene match: 11. This CDR3 comprises 14 residues. The CDR3 DNA reads TGCAGCGTTTTCCCCCGCAGGGGGCAGGATGGCTACACCTTC. Translated, it gives CSVFPRRGQDGYTF. The variable domain in full, completed from reference TRBV29-1 and TRBJ1-2, reads SAVISQKPSRDICQRGTSLTIQCQVDSQVTMMFWYRQQPGQSLTLIATANQGSEATYESGFVIDKFPISRPNLTFSTLTVSNMSPEDSSIYLCSVFPRRGQDGYTFGSGTRLTVV.

This clonotype occurred many times. The V gene is TRBV12-3 or TRBV12-4, the J gene TRBJ2-2, with D unresolved. The CDR3 contains 13 residues. Trimming shortened V by 3 bases and J by 4 bases, and 6 bases separated the two germline ends. CDR3: CASSLGSTGELFF. Here the CDR3 DNA reads TGTGCCAGCAGTTTGGGCAGCACCGGGGAGCTGTTTTTT.

V usage is TRBV29-1 and J usage is TRBJ2-3, with 7 positions matching TRBD1. CDR3 size: 13 residues. V gave up 3 bases and J gave up 1 base; unmatched junction bases: 1. Germline V lookup: CDR1 SQVTM, CDR2 ANQGSEA. CDR3: CSVDGQGTDTQYF. The CDR3 DNA follows: TGCAGCGTTGACGGACAGGGCACAGATACGCAGTATTTT.

This clonotype has only a few counts. The chain recombines TRBV5-1 with TRBJ2-5, with D unclear. The CDR3 is made up of 12 amino acids. Germline V gene sequence: CDR1 SGHRS, CDR2 YFSETQ. Trimming took off 5 bases at V and 5 bases at J, with 10 bases between the two ends. The CDR3 sequence: CASRGSSETQYF. CDR3 nucleotides: TGCGCCAGCAGGGGTTCCAGCGAGACCCAGTACTTC.

This clonotype was recorded once. The chain couples TRBV28 to TRBJ1-3; D unresolved. The V end lost 3 bases, the J end lost 0 bases, and 9 bases lay between the germline ends. The germline CDR1 and CDR2 sequences are MDHEN and SYDVKM. The CDR3 is made up of 15 amino acids. The CDR3 spells CASSFARTSGNTIYF. CDR3 nucleotides: TGTGCCAGCAGTTTCGCACGGACCTCTGGAAACACCATATATTTT. Drawing the rest from reference TRBV28 and TRBJ1-3, the complete variable domain is DVKVTQSSRYLVKRTGEKVFLECVQDMDHENMFWYRQDPGLGLRLIYFSYDVKMKEKGDIPEGYSVSREKKERFSLILESASTNQTSMYLCASSFARTSGNTIYFGEGSWLTVV.

A word on this clonotype: This may be a read error: a much more frequent sequence differs by one nucleotide. The chain recombines TRBV28 with TRBJ1-4; TRBD1 matches 7 bases. V lost 9 bases, J lost 7 bases, and 5 bases stayed unmatched. CDR1 and CDR2 (germline): MDHEN, SYDVKM. CDR3 length: 12 amino acids. CDR3 DNA sequence: TGTGCCAGTTCGACAGGGTGTGAAAAACTGTTTTTT. Its translation: CASSTGCEKLFF.

The table lists this clonotype with many counts. The chain carries TRBV28 and TRBJ2-6; 7 bases are a match to TRBD1. Unmatched junction bases numbered 4, after V lost 4 bases and J lost 1 base. There are 16 residues in the CDR3. Germline assignment: CDR1 MDHEN and CDR2 SYDVKM. This CDR3 reads CASSSPGQSGANVLTF. The CDR3 region has the DNA TGTGCCAGCAGTTCTCCGGGACAGTCTGGGGCCAACGTCCTGACTTTC.

This clonotype appeared many times. The rearrangement joins TRBV2 to TRBJ2-5; D is possibly TRBD1 or TRBD2 (5 bases each). The length of the CDR3 is 15 residues. V was shortened by 7 bases and J by 9 bases, with 24 bases between the two germline ends. The V gene's germline CDR1 is SNHLY and CDR2 FYNNEI. CDR3 loop: CASIPDTGLGTAQYF. CDR3 coding DNA: TGTGCCAGCATCCCCGACACTGGGTTGGGGACCGCCCAGTACTTC.

The V call is TRBV10-1, the J call TRBJ2-2; the D call may be TRBD1 or TRBD2 (5 bases each). The CDR3 extends over 15 amino acids. The V end lost 3 bases, the J end lost 2 bases, and 10 bases lay between the germline ends. Per germline, CDR1 WNHNN and CDR2 SYGVQD (reference sequence). The CDR3 sequence is CASSDGTPNTGELFF. CDR3 nucleotides: TGCGCCAGCAGTGACGGGACGCCCAACACCGGGGAGCTGTTTTTT.

This clonotype was seen only a few times. The DNA for the CDR3 is TGTGCCAGCAAACAGGAGAACACTGAAGCTTTCTTT. Its protein product is CASKQENTEAFF. The chain recombines TRBV25-1 with TRBJ1-1; TRBD1 is a possible D gene (5 bases). The CDR3 loop spans 12 amino acids. The ends were cut back, 7 bases at V and 1 base at J, with 7 bases in the middle. Germline V lookup: CDR1 MGHDK, CDR2 SYGVNS.

This chain joins TRBV6-1 and TRBJ2-7; D is undetermined. Germline lookup yields CDR1 MNHNS and CDR2 SASEGT. Trimming took off 7 bases at V and 5 bases at J, with 12 bases between the two ends. This CDR3 region has 12 residues. In DNA form, the CDR3 reads TGTGCCAGCATGGGCAGCACACACGAGCAGTACTTC. Protein sequence: CASMGSTHEQYF.

The gene calls are TRBV3-1 and TRBJ2-7; D gene ambiguous. The CDR3 consists of 16 residues. The V gene's germline CDR1 is LGHDT and CDR2 YNNKEL (reference sequence). V was cut by 0 bases and J by 5 bases, with 17 bases left in between. The CDR3 DNA is TGTGCCAGCAGCCAAGATCCCCCGAGCTTATCCAACGAGCAGTACTTC. Its translation: CASSQDPPSLSNEQYF.

This clonotype was observed at least ten times. V and J are TRBV27 and TRBJ1-2; the D gene is possibly TRBD1 (5 bases). CDR1 and CDR2 from the germline V gene are MNHEY and SMNVEV (reference sequence). The CDR3 consists of 13 residues. V was shortened by 3 bases and J by 5 bases, with 10 bases between the two germline ends. CDR3 coding DNA: TGTGCCAGCAGTTTCACAGGAAATTATGGCTACACCTTC. Translated: CASSFTGNYGYTF.

This clonotype has a handful of counts. The V gene is TRBV13, the J gene TRBJ2-7; 8 bases line up with TRBD2. This CDR3 spans 15 amino acids. The V gene end was trimmed by 7 bases and the J gene end by 1 base; junction bases not matched to a gene: 9. CDR1 PRHDT and CDR2 FYEKMQ come from the germline V gene (reference sequence). CDR3 DNA: TGTGCCAGCACCCAACTCACTAGCGGTTCCTACGAGCAGTACTTC. Amino acid sequence: CASTQLTSGSYEQYF. Complete variable domain (other parts from reference TRBV13 and TRBJ2-7): AAGVIQSPRHLIKEKRETATLKCYPIPRHDTVYWYQQGPGQDPQFLISFYEKMQSDKGSIPDRFSAQQFSDYHSELNMSSLELGDSALYFCASTQLTSGSYEQYFGPGTRLTVT.

This clonotype was seen repeatedly, ten times or more. Here the CDR3 DNA reads TGTGCCAGCAGAGCAGGGAGTGGTGGGGCCAACGTCCTGACTTTC. Its protein is CASRAGSGGANVLTF. This chain links TRBV2 with TRBJ2-6; D may be TRBD1 or TRBD2 (5 bases each). Germline V gene sequence: CDR1 SNHLY, CDR2 FYNNEI. CDR3 length equals 15 residues. V gave up 6 bases and J gave up 3 bases, with 12 bases separating them.

This clonotype turned up a few times. The chain employs TRBV12-3 or TRBV12-4 and TRBJ2-7; 9 nucleotides align to TRBD1. J lost 4 bases, V lost 4 bases, and 8 bases had no gene match. The CDR3 spans 15 residues. The CDR3 spells CASSSAGTGWYEQYF. CDR3 nucleotides: TGTGCCAGCAGTTCCGCCGGGACAGGGTGGTACGAGCAGTACTTC.

The rearrangement uses TRBV28 and TRBJ2-2, with TRBD1 matching over 9 bases. Germline V gene data show CDR1 as MDHEN and CDR2 as SYDVKM. The CDR3 length is 16 residues. V shed 1 base and J 3 bases; nucleotides not matched to a gene: 3. The CDR3 reads CASSLSGQGYTGELFF. The CDR3 nucleotides read TGTGCCAGCAGTTTATCGGGACAGGGTTACACCGGGGAGCTGTTTTTT.

The J gene is TRBJ1-1, the V gene TRBV4-2, with a possible D match to TRBD1 (5 bases). The CDR3 is made up of 15 amino acids. Trimming removed 4 bases from V and 3 bases from J, with 15 bases in between. The germline CDR1 and CDR2 sequences are LGHNA and YNFKEQ. Here the CDR3 DNA reads TGTGCCAGCAGCCTACAACAGGAGCTGGACACTGAAGCTTTCTTT. Its protein product is CASSLQQELDTEAFF.

This chain links TRBV29-1 with TRBJ1-3; D may be TRBD1 (5 bases). This CDR3 comprises 13 residues. Trimming cost V 3 bases and J 0 bases, with 6 bases left between them. Per the germline V gene, CDR1 is SQVTM and CDR2 is ANQGSEA. CDR3 amino acids: CSVETASGNTIYF. The CDR3 coding sequence is TGCAGCGTTGAGACAGCCTCTGGAAACACCATATATTTT.

The chain couples TRBV7-9 to TRBJ1-1; D is undetermined. Trimming pared 4 bases from V and 4 bases from J, leaving 4 bases between. CDR1 and CDR2 (germline): SEHNR, FQNEAQ (reference sequence). The CDR3 is 11 amino acids. In nucleotides, the CDR3 is TGTGCCAGCAGCTCAGTCACTGAAGCTTTCTTT. Protein: CASSSVTEAFF.